These 20 T cell receptor beta chains were all obtained from the same sample, sequenced in a study of blood T cell repertoires in COVID-19. Profiled with immunoSEQ multiplex PCR; TCRdb holds only in-frame clones, not every one. The sample holds around 260,000 clones, roughly 87% seen once. The sequenced material came from peripheral blood. The receptors here all came from a human donor in a cohort sampled during active COVID-19.

The rearrangement links TRBV5-1 to TRBJ2-7, with TRBD1 identical over 12 bases. V lost 3 bases to trimming and J lost 4 bases; unmatched junction nucleotides: 8. The germline CDR1 and CDR2 sequences are SGHRS and YFSETQ. This CDR3 comprises 16 residues. The CDR3 sequence is CASSSTPGQGAYEQYF. CDR3 nucleotides: TGCGCCAGCAGCTCTACCCCGGGACAGGGGGCGTACGAGCAGTACTTC.

This clone was seen just once. The sample has other DNA sequences that encode this CDR3 too. The rearrangement uses TRBV9 and TRBJ2-7, with 9 bases identical to TRBD2. CDR3 length: 15 amino acids. Germline loops: CDR1 SGDLS, CDR2 YYNGEE. With 0 bases clipped from V and 4 bases from J, the junction kept 5 bases outside the gene matches. The CDR3: CASSVGPSGTYEQYF. CDR3 coding DNA: TGTGCCAGCAGCGTAGGTCCTAGCGGGACTTACGAGCAGTACTTC.

The chain's CDR3 is CASSLHGTGNEKLFF. In nucleotides, the CDR3 is TGTGCCAGCAGCTTACACGGGACAGGGAATGAAAAACTGTTTTTT. The chain recombines TRBV7-2 with TRBJ1-4; 9 bases match TRBD1. V shed 2 bases and J 5 bases; nucleotides not matched to a gene: 3. The CDR3 runs to 15 residues. Germline V gives CDR1 SGHTA, CDR2 FQGNSA. The full variable domain, its missing parts supplied by reference TRBV7-2 and TRBJ1-4, is GAGVSQSPSNKVTEKGKDVELRCDPISGHTALYWYRQSLGQGLEFLIYFQGNSAPDKSGLPSDRFSAERTGGSVSTLTIQRTQQEDSAVYLCASSLHGTGNEKLFFGSGTQLSVL.

V is TRBV10-1 and J is TRBJ2-7; a weak D match, TRBD1 (5 bases). The V end was cut by 4 bases, the J end by 2 bases, with 24 bases between. This CDR3 region has 18 residues. Per germline, CDR1 WNHNN and CDR2 SYGVQD (reference sequence). CDR3 in DNA: TGCGCCAGCAGTGGTAGGGAAGACAGAGCTACCCACCCCTACGAGCAGTACTTC. It codes for CASSGREDRATHPYEQYF.

Of note for this clone: Other DNA variants within this sample encode the same CDR3. This chain joins TRBV28 and TRBJ2-7; D is perhaps TRBD1 (6 bases). The germline V gene encodes CDR1 MDHEN and CDR2 SYDVKM. V was shortened by 2 bases and J by 2 bases, with 7 bases between the two germline ends. CDR3 length: 13 residues. The CDR3 nucleotides are TGTGCCAGCAGTTTAACAGGGCCCTACGAGCAGTACTTC. Its protein is CASSLTGPYEQYF.

This chain links TRBV6-1 with TRBJ1-5, with D possibly being TRBD1 (6 bases). This CDR3 region has 15 residues. CDR1 MNHNS and CDR2 SASEGT come from the germline V gene. The V end lost 2 bases, the J end lost 3 bases, and 11 bases lay between the germline ends. The DNA of the CDR3 is TGTGCCAGCAGTGAACGTGGACAGATCAATCAGCCCCAGCATTTT. Its translation: CASSERGQINQPQHF.

The V and J genes are TRBV30 and TRBJ1-2; 8 nucleotides agree with TRBD1. The junction had 9 bases not matched to a gene; V was cut back by 5 bases and J by 7 bases. CDR3 size: 13 residues. Germline assignment: CDR1 GTSNPN and CDR2 SVGIG (reference sequence). Written as DNA, the CDR3 is TGTGCCTGGGCCCCGGGACAGGTTTTTGGCTACACCTTC. Amino acid sequence: CAWAPGQVFGYTF.

V usage is TRBV18 and J usage is TRBJ2-3; TRBD2 is a possible D gene (5 bases). Per germline, CDR1 KGHSH and CDR2 LQKENI. The CDR3 runs to 14 residues. With 6 bases removed from V and 0 bases from J, the gap between germline ends came to 10 bases. CDR3 region: CASSGIFSTDTQYF. The CDR3 DNA reads TGTGCCAGCTCCGGGATCTTTAGCACAGATACGCAGTATTTT.

In this sample, this clone turned up once. The V call is TRBV6-5, the J call TRBJ1-1, with D tentatively TRBD1 (6 bases). CDR1 and CDR2 from the germline V gene are MNHEY and SVGAGI. The V gene lost 7 bases and the J gene lost 5 bases, with 17 bases spanning the gap. CDR3 size: 14 residues. CDR3 coding DNA: TGTGCCAGCAATCCGTGGCAGGGGAGTACTGAAGCTTTCTTT. Its translation: CASNPWQGSTEAFF.

This chain uses TRBV28 with TRBJ2-7; 7 bases match TRBD1. CDR3 size: 16 residues. V shed 4 bases and J 2 bases; nucleotides not matched to a gene: 11. The germline CDR1 and CDR2 sequences are MDHEN and SYDVKM. CDR3 sequence reads: CASSSTIGTEPYEQYF. CDR3 nucleotide sequence: TGTGCCAGCAGTTCTACCATCGGGACAGAGCCCTACGAGCAGTACTTC.

This clone was recorded once. The chain uses TRBV19 and TRBJ2-7; perhaps TRBD2 as D (5 bases). The CDR3 has 15 amino acids. V was shortened by 3 bases and J by 0 bases, with 12 bases between the two germline ends. Per germline, CDR1 LNHDA and CDR2 SQIVND (reference sequence). CDR3 bases: TGTGCCAGTAGTATCGGTGCGGGTAGCTCCTACGAGCAGTACTTC. Amino acid sequence: CASSIGAGSSYEQYF.

The chain recombines TRBV27 with TRBJ1-4; TRBD1 is a possible D gene (5 bases). V was clipped by 6 bases and J by 4 bases, with 18 bases between them. This CDR3 region has 16 residues. Germline V CDR1 and CDR2: MNHEY, SMNVEV (reference sequence). The CDR3 DNA reads TGTGCCAGCAGAGAAGGGGCTTCCATGATTAATGAAAAACTGTTTTTT. This codes for CASREGASMINEKLFF.

This rearrangement joins TRBV6-5 to TRBJ2-7, with unresolved D. The V gene's germline CDR1 is MNHEY and CDR2 SVGAGI. CDR3 size: 12 residues. V shed 6 bases and J shed 4 bases, with 10 bases lying between them. CDR3 in DNA: TGTGCCAGCAGCCCCAGGAATTACGAGCAGTACTTC. It translates to CASSPRNYEQYF.

The chain links TRBV7-2 to TRBJ2-7, with TRBD2 matching over 13 bases. The CDR3 runs 16 residues. Germline CDR1 SGHTA, CDR2 FQGNSA. V lost 8 bases and J lost 2; bases outside the gene matches: 9. CDR3 in DNA: TGTGCCAGCGCAACTAGCGGGGGGGCTCCTCCCTACGAGCAGTACTTC. It codes for CASATSGGAPPYEQYF.

As for this clone: Distinct nucleotide sequences in the sample also encode this CDR3. The V call is TRBV30, the J call TRBJ1-5; no definite D call. The germline V gene encodes CDR1 GTSNPN and CDR2 SVGIG (reference sequence). This CDR3 has 13 amino acids. The V and J ends lost 0 bases and 5 bases respectively, with 8 bases between them. CDR3 sequence reads: CAWSVGRDQPQHF. The CDR3 coding sequence is TGTGCCTGGAGTGTTGGTCGGGATCAGCCCCAGCATTTT. Based on the CDR3 plus reference TRBV30 and TRBJ1-5, the full variable domain is SQTIHQWPATLVQPVGSPLSLECTVEGTSNPNLYWYRQAAGRGLQLLFYSVGIGQISSEVPQNLSASRPQDRQFILSSKKLLLSDSGFYLCAWSVGRDQPQHFGDGTRLSIL.

The V and J genes are TRBV4-3 and TRBJ1-5; possible D gene TRBD1, 6 bases. Germline V CDR1 and CDR2: LGHNA, YSLEER. V shed 1 base and J shed 3 bases, with 13 bases lying between them. The CDR3 is made up of 16 amino acids. In DNA form, the CDR3 reads TGCGCCAGCAGCCAAGGCACAGGGTCCGCCAATCAGCCCCAGCATTTT. Translation gives CASSQGTGSANQPQHF.

The rearrangement links TRBV15 to TRBJ1-2; TRBD1 aligns across 7 bases. The length of the CDR3 is 16 residues. CDR1 and CDR2 from the germline V gene are LNHNV and YYDKDF (reference sequence). V shed 1 base and J 1 base; nucleotides not matched to a gene: 6. The DNA for the CDR3 is TGTGCCACCAGCAGAGGGGACAGCCTATATAACTATGGCTACACCTTC. Translated, it gives CATSRGDSLYNYGYTF.

This sequence joins TRBV5-6 and TRBJ2-4, with 10 bases identical to TRBD2. CDR3 length equals 16 residues. In germline, CDR1 is SGHDT, CDR2 YYEEEE. The J segment lost 5 bases and the V segment lost 4 bases, leaving 9 bases of the junction unmatched. The CDR3 protein is CASSPRYLAGENIQYF. CDR3 sequence (DNA): TGTGCCAGCAGCCCGCGTTATCTAGCGGGGGAAAACATTCAGTACTTC. The full variable domain, completed using reference TRBV5-6 and TRBJ2-4, is DAGVTQSPTHLIKTRGQQVTLRCSPKSGHDTVSWYQQALGQGPQFIFQYYEEEERQRGNFPDRFSGHQFPNYSSELNVNALLLGDSALYLCASSPRYLAGENIQYFGAGTRLSVL.

The chain is built from TRBV4-3 and TRBJ1-1; D gene uncertain. The CDR3 is made up of 12 amino acids. In germline, CDR1 is LGHNA, CDR2 YSLEER. The germline V and J ends were trimmed by 3 bases and 6 bases, with 8 bases remaining between them. The CDR3 here is CASSHGSAEAFF. CDR3 DNA sequence: TGCGCCAGCAGCCATGGCAGCGCTGAAGCTTTCTTT.

The gene calls are TRBV29-1 and TRBJ2-2; TRBD1 aligns across 10 bases. Trimming took 5 bases from V and 5 from J; bases not matched to a gene: 8. The CDR3 sequence is 15 residues long. Germline V gene lookup returns CDR1 SQVTM and CDR2 ANQGSEA. CDR3 sequence (DNA): TGCAGCGTTAGAACCGGGACAGGGGTTACCGGGGAGCTGTTTTTT. Translated: CSVRTGTGVTGELFF.